These 29 T cell receptor beta chains were all obtained from the same sample, sequenced in a study of Ad26.COV2.S vaccination and SARS-CoV-2 variants. Treatment: some 20 received Ad26.COV2.S at low or high dose, single or two shots; 5 received placebo; per-sample allocation not given. Vaccine and placebo recipients were sampled on day 63 after the first injection. Data came from immunoSEQ multiplex PCR; TCRdb stores just in-frame clones and leaves some out. The repertoire consists of around 450,000 clones, with approximately 87% occurring once and the leading ten covering approximately 4%. Specimen: peripheral blood, collected in a trial of Ad26.COV2.S vaccine versus placebo. These receptors were taken from a person aged 18-65 years who received the Ad26.COV2.S COVID-19 vaccine or a placebo.

This sequence joins TRBV24-1 and TRBJ2-3, with 8 positions matching TRBD1. The CDR3 totals 17 residues. Germline V gene lookup returns CDR1 KGHDR and CDR2 SFDVKD. V lost 4 bases and J lost 4; bases outside the gene matches: 12. DNA for the CDR3: TGTGCCACCAGTGACTCTCCCCGGACAGGGAATCCAGATACGCAGTATTTT. Encoded protein: CATSDSPRTGNPDTQYF.

J is TRBJ2-7 and V is TRBV23-1, with a tentative D call TRBD1 (6 bases). TRBV23-1 is identified as an open reading frame with a role that is uncertain. Trimming left V 1 base short and J 0 bases short, with 13 bases between. This CDR3 has 16 residues. The CDR3 nucleotides are TGCGCCAGCAGTCAATATTACAGGGAGAGCTCCTACGAGCAGTACTTC. Translation gives CASSQYYRESSYEQYF.

The chain has TRBV7-2 and TRBJ2-7, with D uncertain. The CDR3 spans 14 residues. CDR1 SGHTA and CDR2 FQGNSA come from the germline V gene. V gave up 1 base and J gave up 0 bases, with 7 bases separating them. This CDR3 is CASSLGRLSYEQYF. The CDR3 region has the DNA TGTGCCAGCAGCTTAGGTCGGCTCTCCTACGAGCAGTACTTC.

The rearrangement uses TRBV10-3 and TRBJ2-3; TRBD1 might be the D (6 bases). The CDR3 sequence is 17 residues long. Between the trimmed V and J ends, which lost 0 bases and 0 bases, there was a span of 13 bases. Per the germline V gene, CDR1 is ENHRY and CDR2 is SYGVKD. CDR3 nucleotides: TGTGCCATCAGTGAGTCAGAAGCAGGGGACAGCACAGATACGCAGTATTTT. Translating it yields CAISESEAGDSTDTQYF.

The chain is built from TRBV12-5 and TRBJ1-1; D gene uncertain. This CDR3 is 15 amino acids long. Germline V gene lookup returns CDR1 LGHNT and CDR2 FRNRAP. V was trimmed by 2 bases and J by 5 bases, leaving 15 bases between them. In DNA form, the CDR3 reads TGTGCTAGTGGTTTGCCACCCAGGACGGCTACTGAAGCTTTCTTT. Translating gives CASGLPPRTATEAFF.

This clone was seen a few times. In DNA, the CDR3 is TGTGCCAGTAGTAGCGGAGCGGGGGGGCTGACCCAGTACTTC. It encodes CASSSGAGGLTQYF. The V and J genes are TRBV19 and TRBJ2-5; 10 positions agree with TRBD2. Germline V gene data show CDR1 as LNHDA and CDR2 as SQIVND (reference sequence). The CDR3 totals 14 residues. V lost 4 bases and J lost 7; bases outside the gene matches: 6.

The chain couples TRBV7-8 to TRBJ2-7; D is unresolved. Between the trimmed V and J ends, which lost 1 base and 0 bases, there was a span of 13 bases. CDR3 length: 16 residues. Germline loops: CDR1 SGHVS, CDR2 FQNEAQ. The CDR3 nucleotides read TGTGCCAGCAGCTTAGTTGGGCCCTTGAGCTCCTACGAGCAGTACTTC. Its protein product is CASSLVGPLSSYEQYF.

The chain carries TRBV4-2 and TRBJ2-1, with 9 positions matching TRBD2. The ends lost 0 bases at V and 7 bases at J; junction bases unmatched: 7. Germline values: CDR1 LGHNA, CDR2 YNFKEQ. The CDR3 contains 16 residues. Written as DNA, the CDR3 is TGTGCCAGCAGCCAAGAAGGAACCAGCGGGGGGAATGAGCAGTTCTTC. This codes for CASSQEGTSGGNEQFF.

The rearrangement uses TRBV6-1 and TRBJ2-3; D unresolved. CDR1 MNHNS and CDR2 SASEGT come from the germline V gene. CDR3 length equals 15 residues. Trimming took 0 bases from V and 1 from J, leaving 8 bases between them. This CDR3 is CASSEADLRTDTQYF. DNA of the CDR3: TGTGCCAGCAGTGAAGCAGACTTACGCACAGATACGCAGTATTTT.

CDR3 sequence (DNA): TGCAGCGTTAGAACCCTAGCGACTATCACAGATACGCAGTATTTT. It codes for CSVRTLATITDTQYF. The rearrangement links TRBV29-1 to TRBJ2-3; D possibly corresponds to TRBD2 (6 bases). Germline V gene sequence: CDR1 SQVTM, CDR2 ANQGSEA. This CDR3 comprises 15 residues. V dropped 5 bases and J dropped 2 bases, with 17 bases sitting between them.

This chain uses TRBV5-6 with TRBJ1-2; the match to TRBD1 covers 8 bases. This CDR3 has 15 residues. The V gene's germline CDR1 is SGHDT and CDR2 YYEEEE. After removal of 2 bases from V and 3 bases from J, the junction contained 6 bases not matched to a gene. The CDR3 protein is CASSFDRGVYYGYTF. In DNA form, the CDR3 reads TGTGCCAGCAGCTTCGACAGGGGCGTCTACTATGGCTACACCTTC.

This clone was recorded once. The chain's CDR3 is CAWRKTGYGYTF. The CDR3 region has the DNA TGTGCCTGGAGGAAGACAGGGTATGGCTACACCTTC. V gene TRBV30 combines with J gene TRBJ1-2, with 7 bases that match TRBD1. V shed 3 bases and J 5 bases; nucleotides not matched to a gene: 3. From germline, CDR1 is GTSNPN and CDR2 SVGIG (reference sequence). The CDR3 extends over 12 amino acids.

V is TRBV19 and J is TRBJ2-2; no firm D call. V was trimmed by 8 bases and J by 6 bases, leaving 16 bases between them. This CDR3 comprises 14 residues. Germline values: CDR1 LNHDA, CDR2 SQIVND (reference sequence). The CDR3 sequence: CASGHDDLPGELFF. The CDR3 DNA follows: TGTGCCAGTGGTCACGATGATCTTCCCGGGGAGCTGTTTTTT. Filled out from reference TRBV19 and TRBJ2-2, the complete variable domain reads DGGITQSPKYLFRKEGQNVTLSCEQNLNHDAMYWYRQDPGQGLRLIYYSQIVNDFQKGDIAEGYSVSREKKESFPLTVTSAQKNPTAFYLCASGHDDLPGELFFGEGSRLTVL.

V and J are TRBV19 and TRBJ2-7; the D is unclear. This CDR3 has 11 residues. The germline V gene has CDR1 LNHDA and CDR2 SQIVND (reference sequence). Between the trimmed V and J ends, which lost 7 bases and 5 bases, there was a span of 9 bases. The CDR3 protein is CASNNRHEQYF. DNA for the CDR3: TGTGCCAGTAACAACAGACACGAGCAGTACTTC.

J is TRBJ2-7 and V is TRBV29-1; 12 bases match TRBD1. With V trimmed by 4 bases and J by 7 bases, 8 bases remained unmatched. The CDR3 totals 14 residues. Germline lookup yields CDR1 SQVTM and CDR2 ANQGSEA. The CDR3 sequence is CSVGSGQGAGEQYF. DNA for the CDR3: TGCAGCGTTGGGTCGGGACAGGGGGCTGGAGAGCAGTACTTC.

This clone was counted between two and nine times. The chain combines TRBV18 with TRBJ2-1, with D possibly matching TRBD1 (6 bases). Looked up from germline, CDR1 is KGHSH and CDR2 is LQKENI. The CDR3 runs to 16 residues. Trimming removed 0 bases from V and 5 bases from J, with 14 bases in between. The CDR3 loop is CASSPPNRDLDNEQFF. The CDR3 DNA reads TGTGCCAGCTCACCACCGAACAGGGATTTGGACAATGAGCAGTTCTTC. Full variable domain (outside the CDR3, taken from reference TRBV18 and TRBJ2-1): NAGVMQNPRHLVRRRGQEARLRCSPMKGHSHVYWYRQLPEEGLKFMVYLQKENIIDESGMPKERFSAEFPKEGPSILRIQQVVRGDSAAYFCASSPPNRDLDNEQFFGPGTRLTVL.

The CDR3 DNA sequence: TGTGCCAGCAGTATACAGGGGGCGCGCAACGAGCAGTACTTC. It translates to CASSIQGARNEQYF. The chain uses TRBV7-9 and TRBJ2-7; TRBD1 matches at 9 bases. The J segment lost 5 bases and the V segment lost 6 bases, leaving 8 bases of the junction unmatched. This CDR3 has 14 amino acids. CDR1 and CDR2 from the germline V gene are SEHNR and FQNEAQ (reference sequence). The full variable domain, its missing parts supplied by reference TRBV7-9 and TRBJ2-7, is DTGVSQNPRHKITKRGQNVTFRCDPISEHNRLYWYRQTLGQGPEFLTYFQNEAQLEKSRLLSDRFSAERPKGSFSTLEIQRTEQGDSAMYLCASSIQGARNEQYFGPGTRLTVT.

CDR3 sequence (DNA): TGTGCCAGCAGTTCCCCGACAGGGAACAATCAGCCCCAGCATTTT. It encodes CASSSPTGNNQPQHF. This sequence joins TRBV28 and TRBJ1-5, with 7 bases matching TRBD1. With 4 bases clipped from V and 3 bases from J, the junction kept 6 bases outside the gene matches. Germline V gene sequence: CDR1 MDHEN, CDR2 SYDVKM. The CDR3 covers 15 residues.

Points on this clone: At one of its ends the junction is not consistent with the germline gene, which may arise from a read error. This chain connects TRBV19 to TRBJ2-1, with D perhaps matching TRBD2 (6 bases). The length of the CDR3 is 15 residues. The germline gives CDR1 LNHDA, CDR2 SQIVND (reference sequence). This CDR3 is CACSLAGTPHNEQFF. The CDR3 DNA reads TGTGCCTGTAGTTTGGCGGGGACCCCTCACAATGAGCAGTTCTTC.

The rearrangement uses TRBV30 and TRBJ1-4; 11 bases are a match to TRBD1. This CDR3 comprises 15 residues. The V and J ends lost 0 bases and 7 bases, in that order; junction bases with no gene match: 4. Germline V gene lookup returns CDR1 GTSNPN and CDR2 SVGIG (reference sequence). The CDR3 DNA follows: TGTGCCTGGAGTGTAGGGGGACAGGGGGTTGAAAAACTGTTTTTT. Translated, it gives CAWSVGGQGVEKLFF.

The chain uses TRBV29-1 and TRBJ1-5; maybe TRBD1 (5 bases). CDR1 SQVTM and CDR2 ANQGSEA come from the germline V gene. The V gene lost 3 bases and the J gene lost 3 bases, with 9 bases spanning the gap. CDR3 length: 13 amino acids. CDR3 sequence: CSVEEGYNQPQHF. The CDR3 bases are TGCAGCGTTGAGGAGGGGTACAATCAGCCCCAGCATTTT. Full variable domain (remainder filled in from reference TRBV29-1 and TRBJ1-5): SAVISQKPSRDICQRGTSLTIQCQVDSQVTMMFWYRQQPGQSLTLIATANQGSEATYESGFVIDKFPISRPNLTFSTLTVSNMSPEDSSIYLCSVEEGYNQPQHFGDGTRLSIL.

The V gene is TRBV6-5, the J gene TRBJ1-2, with a tentative D call TRBD1 (6 bases). The CDR3 consists of 16 residues. The V end lost 0 bases, the J end lost 7 bases, and 18 bases lay between the germline ends. Per the germline V gene, CDR1 is MNHEY and CDR2 is SVGAGI. The CDR3, as DNA: TGTGCCAGCAGTTACTCCGGGGGGCGCGCATATCCTGGCTACACCTTC. This sequence encodes CASSYSGGRAYPGYTF.

The chain employs TRBV6-5 and TRBJ2-7; 7 nucleotides line up with TRBD2. V dropped 0 bases and J dropped 3; count of bases not matched to a gene: 5. Germline V CDR1 and CDR2: MNHEY, SVGAGI. This CDR3 comprises 15 residues. The CDR3 sequence: CASSYSGGVLYEQYF. CDR3 bases: TGTGCCAGCAGTTACTCGGGGGGGGTCCTCTACGAGCAGTACTTC.

Of note for this clone: A read error may account for a junction end that differs from germline. The chain is built from TRBV7-8 and TRBJ1-2; 8 bases match TRBD1. The CDR3 spans 15 residues. The germline gives CDR1 SGHVS, CDR2 FQNEAQ. CDR3 DNA sequence: TGTGCAAGCAGAAAGAACAGGACAGGGTCCTATGGCTACACCTTC. Residues: CASRKNRTGSYGYTF.

The chain recombines TRBV18 with TRBJ2-3; D possibly uses TRBD1 or TRBD2 (6 bases each). The CDR3 length is 16 residues. The V gene's germline CDR1 is KGHSH and CDR2 LQKENI. The V end was cut by 6 bases, the J end by 0 bases, with 16 bases between. CDR3 residues: CASSLTPGASTDTQYF. The CDR3 nucleotides read TGTGCCAGCTCCCTGACTCCGGGGGCTAGCACAGATACGCAGTATTTT.

The chain couples TRBV5-1 to TRBJ2-7; D is uncertain. Deletions cut 3 bases from V and 2 bases from J, with 12 bases between. The V gene's germline CDR1 is SGHRS and CDR2 YFSETQ. This CDR3 contains 14 residues. CDR3 region: CASSSLRPTYEQYF. CDR3 bases: TGCGCCAGCAGCTCACTTAGGCCTACCTACGAGCAGTACTTC.

The chain employs TRBV18 and TRBJ1-4; D is ambiguous. Between the trimmed V and J ends, which lost 3 bases and 1 base, there was a span of 12 bases. Germline V gene lookup returns CDR1 KGHSH and CDR2 LQKENI. CDR3 length: 16 amino acids. CDR3 in amino acids: CASSPGSIRTNEKLFF. The DNA for the CDR3 is TGTGCCAGCTCACCGGGGAGTATAAGAACTAATGAAAAACTGTTTTTT.

CDR3 nucleotide sequence: TGTGCCAGCAGCCCTCCCTCAACTACGCAGTATTTT. It translates to CASSPPSTTQYF. The chain carries TRBV7-2 and TRBJ2-3; no clear D. Germline CDR1 reads SGHTA; CDR2 reads FQGNSA. This CDR3 region has 12 residues. V dropped 5 bases and J dropped 8 bases, with 11 bases sitting between them.

The genes are TRBV28 and TRBJ2-1, with 7 bases matching TRBD2. CDR3 length: 15 residues. V shed 1 base and J 7 bases; nucleotides not matched to a gene: 7. Germline loops: CDR1 MDHEN, CDR2 SYDVKM. This CDR3 is CASSLLSLGGNEQFF. CDR3 DNA sequence: TGTGCCAGCAGTTTATTGTCGTTGGGGGGGAATGAGCAGTTCTTC. The variable domain in full, completed from reference TRBV28 and TRBJ2-1, reads DVKVTQSSRYLVKRTGEKVFLECVQDMDHENMFWYRQDPGLGLRLIYFSYDVKMKEKGDIPEGYSVSREKKERFSLILESASTNQTSMYLCASSLLSLGGNEQFFGPGTRLTVL.